Each of the 22 T cell receptor beta chains below was sequenced from the same sample in a study of blood T cell repertoires in COVID-19. Repertoires were generated with immunoSEQ multiplex PCR, while TCRdb's copy carries only in-frame clones and drops some. The profile shows under 250,000 clones, approximately 87% of them singletons. The specimen was peripheral blood. These receptors all stem from a woman between 70 and 85 years old with active or convalescent COVID-19.

This chain uses TRBV7-6 with TRBJ2-2; D not resolved. CDR1 SGHVS and CDR2 FNYEAQ come from the germline V gene. There are 15 residues in the CDR3. The germline V and J ends were trimmed by 2 bases and 4 bases, with 11 bases remaining between them. This CDR3 reads CASSLYSSGTGELFF. The CDR3 DNA reads TGTGCCAGCAGCTTATATAGTTCGGGCACCGGGGAGCTGTTTTTT. The full variable domain, in which reference TRBV7-6 and TRBJ2-2 provide the parts outside the CDR3, is GAGVSQSPRYKVTKRGQDVALRCDPISGHVSLYWYRQALGQGPEFLTYFNYEAQQDKSGLPNDRFSAERPEGSISTLTIQRTEQRDSAMYRCASSLYSSGTGELFFGEGSRLTVL.

About this clone: A clone one base away is much larger, so this may be a read error. DNA of the CDR3: TGTGCCAGCAGCTTGCAGGGGAACACTGAAGCTTTCTTT. Amino acid sequence: CASSLQGNTEAFF. V usage is TRBV5-8 and J usage is TRBJ1-1; a possible D gene is TRBD1 (5 bases). The V and J ends lost 1 base and 1 base respectively, with 5 bases between them. This CDR3 region has 13 residues. Germline CDR1 and CDR2: SGHTS and YDEGEE.

The V and J genes are TRBV4-3 and TRBJ2-2; TRBD1 matches 7 bases. Germline CDR1 is LGHNA and CDR2 is YSLEER. With V trimmed by 1 base and J by 0 bases, 5 bases remained unmatched. The CDR3 length is 17 residues. Here the CDR3 DNA reads TGCGCCAGCAGCCAAGCCGGGACAGAAGCGAACACCGGGGAGCTGTTTTTT. Protein sequence: CASSQAGTEANTGELFF.

The chain couples TRBV29-1 to TRBJ2-3; 9 bases map to TRBD1. The CDR3 loop spans 14 amino acids. The V segment lost 7 bases and the J segment 5 bases; nucleotides outside the gene matches: 10. Germline CDR1 and CDR2: SQVTM and ANQGSEA. The CDR3 loop is CSAVPGQGVDTQYF. The CDR3 DNA reads as TGCAGCGCGGTCCCGGGACAGGGAGTAGATACGCAGTATTTT.

V usage is TRBV5-6 and J usage is TRBJ1-2; 7 nucleotides line up with TRBD1. The CDR3 is made up of 15 amino acids. After removal of 1 base from V and 4 bases from J, the junction contained 7 bases not matched to a gene. In germline, CDR1 is SGHDT, CDR2 YYEEEE. The CDR3 coding sequence is TGTGCCAGCAGCTTGACCGGGACAGCCTTCTATGGCTACACCTTC. Translation gives CASSLTGTAFYGYTF.

The chain combines TRBV6-1 with TRBJ2-2; 7 nucleotides match TRBD2. The CDR3 runs 16 residues. With V trimmed by 3 bases and J by 2 bases, 6 bases remained unmatched. Germline V gene data show CDR1 as MNHNS and CDR2 as SASEGT. CDR3 nucleotides: TGTGCCAGCAGTGAGAGGGGAGGGGCAAACACCGGGGAGCTGTTTTTT. This codes for CASSERGGANTGELFF.

The V and J genes are TRBV4-2 and TRBJ2-5; 10 bases are a match to TRBD2. V was pared by 0 bases and J by 4 bases, with 8 bases of the junction left unmatched. Germline-derived CDR1 and CDR2 are LGHNA and YNFKEQ. This CDR3 is built from 17 residues. DNA of the CDR3: TGTGCCAGCAGCCAAGATCCAGCGGGAGGGCCGGGAGAGACCCAGTACTTC. Amino acids: CASSQDPAGGPGETQYF.

The gene calls are TRBV28 and TRBJ1-3; tentative D call: TRBD1 (6 bases). Looked up from germline, CDR1 is MDHEN and CDR2 is SYDVKM. V was trimmed by 10 bases and J by 0 bases, leaving 16 bases between them. This CDR3 has 15 residues. CDR3: CATDGTLSSGNTIYF. Written as DNA, the CDR3 is TGTGCCACCGACGGGACACTAAGCTCTGGAAACACCATATATTTT. The full variable domain, rest sourced from reference TRBV28 and TRBJ1-3, is DVKVTQSSRYLVKRTGEKVFLECVQDMDHENMFWYRQDPGLGLRLIYFSYDVKMKEKGDIPEGYSVSREKKERFSLILESASTNQTSMYLCATDGTLSSGNTIYFGEGSWLTVV.

This clone was counted only a few times. The chain employs TRBV28 and TRBJ2-7, with D perhaps matching TRBD1 (5 bases). CDR1 and CDR2 from the germline V gene are MDHEN and SYDVKM. The CDR3 covers 14 residues. Trimming pared 2 bases from V and 0 bases from J, leaving 8 bases between. CDR3 bases: TGTGCCAGCAGTTTAAGGCAGGGCTCCTACGAGCAGTACTTC. It specifies CASSLRQGSYEQYF.

The gene calls are TRBV14 and TRBJ2-3, with D unclear. Germline values: CDR1 SGHDN, CDR2 FVKESK. The CDR3 contains 20 residues. The ends were cut back, 0 bases at V and 5 bases at J, with 27 bases in the middle. In DNA, the CDR3 is TGTGCCAGCAGCCAAGATGGGTATTCTGGGCTGGGCCTTCTGAGAGATACGCAGTATTTT. Residues: CASSQDGYSGLGLLRDTQYF.

The CDR3 spells CASSVGGQGNYGYTF. CDR3 bases: TGTGCCAGCAGCGTAGGCGGACAGGGCAACTATGGCTACACCTTC. The rearrangement links TRBV9 to TRBJ1-2; 8 positions match TRBD1. The CDR3 is 15 residues long. With V trimmed by 0 bases and J by 2 bases, 3 bases remained unmatched. Germline values: CDR1 SGDLS, CDR2 YYNGEE.

The CDR3 region is CASSETGQGVGYTF. CDR3 coding DNA: TGTGCCAGCAGTGAAACGGGACAGGGGGTCGGCTACACCTTC. The V call is TRBV2, the J call TRBJ1-2; 11 nucleotides align to TRBD1. Germline V gene sequence: CDR1 SNHLY, CDR2 FYNNEI. The V segment lost 2 bases and the J segment 8 bases; nucleotides outside the gene matches: 4. CDR3 length: 14 amino acids. Looking up the rest from reference TRBV2 and TRBJ1-2 gives the full variable domain: EPEVTQTPSHQVTQMGQEVILRCVPISNHLYFYWYRQILGQKVEFLVSFYNNEISEKSEIFDDQFSVERPDGSNFTLKIRSTKLEDSAMYFCASSETGQGVGYTFGSGTRLTVV.

V gene TRBV18 combines with J gene TRBJ1-5; 8 bases fit TRBD1. The ends lost 2 bases at V and 4 bases at J; junction bases unmatched: 7. The germline V gene encodes CDR1 KGHSH and CDR2 LQKENI. The CDR3 is 16 amino acids. CDR3 DNA: TGTGCCAGCTCACCAAATAGACAGGGGAATAATCAGCCCCAGCATTTT. This sequence encodes CASSPNRQGNNQPQHF. The whole variable domain, filled in from reference TRBV18 and TRBJ1-5, reads NAGVMQNPRHLVRRRGQEARLRCSPMKGHSHVYWYRQLPEEGLKFMVYLQKENIIDESGMPKERFSAEFPKEGPSILRIQQVVRGDSAAYFCASSPNRQGNNQPQHFGDGTRLSIL.

The V call is TRBV7-2, the J call TRBJ1-3; the D gene is possibly TRBD1 (5 bases). Germline CDR1 SGHTA, CDR2 FQGNSA. V was clipped by 5 bases and J by 4 bases, with 9 bases between them. The CDR3 runs to 13 residues. The CDR3, as DNA: TGTGCCAGCAGCCAACAGGAAGGAAACACCATATATTTT. The encoded protein is CASSQQEGNTIYF.

The chain couples TRBV24-1 to TRBJ2-1, with 9 bases that match TRBD1. This CDR3 is 14 amino acids long. Germline V gene sequence: CDR1 KGHDR, CDR2 SFDVKD. V lost 10 bases to trimming and J lost 8 bases; unmatched junction nucleotides: 11. CDR3 nucleotide sequence: TGTGCCACGTCTTCAACGGGACAGGGACATGAGCAGTTCTTC. Translated, it gives CATSSTGQGHEQFF.

CDR3 coding DNA: TGCGCCAGCAGCTTGGCCTGGGGCCGAGATACGCAGTATTTT. Translated: CASSLAWGRDTQYF. The J gene is TRBJ2-3, the V gene TRBV5-1; possibly TRBD1 for D (5 bases). Germline loops: CDR1 SGHRS, CDR2 YFSETQ. Trimming shortened V by 0 bases and J by 5 bases, and 10 bases separated the two germline ends. This CDR3 is built from 14 residues.

This clone was found once. V is TRBV24-1 and J is TRBJ2-1, with D unresolved. The CDR3 has 15 residues. CDR1 KGHDR and CDR2 SFDVKD come from the germline V gene. Trimming stripped 0 bases from V and 5 bases from J, with 10 bases between. The CDR3 nucleotides read TGTGCCACCAGTGATTTGTCTAGTAACGACAATGAGCAGTTCTTC. Amino acid sequence: CATSDLSSNDNEQFF.

This sequence joins TRBV5-8 and TRBJ2-7; TRBD1 agrees at 7 bases. Germline V gene lookup returns CDR1 SGHTS and CDR2 YDEGEE. V shed 4 bases and J 3 bases; nucleotides not matched to a gene: 4. The CDR3 has 13 amino acids. CDR3 coding DNA: TGTGCCAGCAGCAAGGGACAGCACTACGAGCAGTACTTC. This gives the protein CASSKGQHYEQYF.

V usage is TRBV24-1 and J usage is TRBJ2-1, with 11 bases fitting TRBD2. Germline assignment: CDR1 KGHDR and CDR2 SFDVKD. Trimming at V came to 2 bases and at J to 3 bases, leaving 2 bases not matched to a gene. This CDR3 is 16 amino acids long. CDR3 sequence reads: CATSDSLAGDYNEQFF. In DNA form, the CDR3 reads TGTGCCACCAGTGATTCACTAGCGGGAGACTACAATGAGCAGTTCTTC.

This chain connects TRBV6-6 to TRBJ1-2; 12 bases match TRBD1. Per germline, CDR1 MNHNY and CDR2 SVGAGI (reference sequence). This CDR3 has 14 residues. Trimming cost V 6 bases and J 9 bases; bases outside gene matches: 8. The CDR3 sequence is CASSKGQGAKSYTF. CDR3 in DNA: TGTGCCAGCAGCAAGGGACAGGGGGCGAAGAGCTACACCTTC.

This chain uses TRBV11-2 with TRBJ2-7; 7 bases agree with TRBD2. Germline assignment: CDR1 SGHAT and CDR2 FQNNGV. The CDR3 has 15 amino acids. The V and J ends lost 3 bases and 4 bases, in that order; junction bases with no gene match: 9. CDR3 nucleotides: TGTGCCAGCAGCTTTTTGACTAGCCCGGATTACGAGCAGTACTTC. Translation gives CASSFLTSPDYEQYF. The variable domain in full, with the rest retrieved from reference TRBV11-2 and TRBJ2-7, is EAGVAQSPRYKIIEKRQSVAFWCNPISGHATLYWYQQILGQGPKLLIQFQNNGVVDDSQLPKDRFSAERLKGVDSTLKIQPAKLEDSAVYLCASSFLTSPDYEQYFGPGTRLTVT.

This chain uses TRBV5-4 with TRBJ1-4; D is uncertain. V lost 1 base, J lost 6 bases, and 7 bases lay in between. CDR1 and CDR2 from the germline V gene are SGHNT and YYREEE (reference sequence). CDR3 length equals 13 residues. In nucleotides, the CDR3 is TGTGCCAGCAGCTTGTTTTTCGATGAAAAACTGTTTTTT. This translates into CASSLFFDEKLFF.